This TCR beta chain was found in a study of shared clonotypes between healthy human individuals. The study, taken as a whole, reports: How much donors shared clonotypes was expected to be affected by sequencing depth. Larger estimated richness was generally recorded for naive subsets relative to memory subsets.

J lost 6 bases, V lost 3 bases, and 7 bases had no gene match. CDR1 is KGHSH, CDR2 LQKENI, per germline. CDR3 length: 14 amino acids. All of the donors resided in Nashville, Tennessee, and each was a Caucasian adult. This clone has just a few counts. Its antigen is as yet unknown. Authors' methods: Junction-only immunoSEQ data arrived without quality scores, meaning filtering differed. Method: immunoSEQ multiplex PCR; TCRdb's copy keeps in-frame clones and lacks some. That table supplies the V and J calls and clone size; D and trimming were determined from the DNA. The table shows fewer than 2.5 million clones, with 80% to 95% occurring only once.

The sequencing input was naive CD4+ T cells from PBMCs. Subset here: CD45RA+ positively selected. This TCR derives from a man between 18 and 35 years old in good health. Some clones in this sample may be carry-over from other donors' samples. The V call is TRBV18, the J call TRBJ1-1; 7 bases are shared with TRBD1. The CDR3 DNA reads TGTGCCAGCTCACCGACAGGGAATGTTGCTGAAGCTTTCTTT. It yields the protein CASSPTGNVAEAFF.